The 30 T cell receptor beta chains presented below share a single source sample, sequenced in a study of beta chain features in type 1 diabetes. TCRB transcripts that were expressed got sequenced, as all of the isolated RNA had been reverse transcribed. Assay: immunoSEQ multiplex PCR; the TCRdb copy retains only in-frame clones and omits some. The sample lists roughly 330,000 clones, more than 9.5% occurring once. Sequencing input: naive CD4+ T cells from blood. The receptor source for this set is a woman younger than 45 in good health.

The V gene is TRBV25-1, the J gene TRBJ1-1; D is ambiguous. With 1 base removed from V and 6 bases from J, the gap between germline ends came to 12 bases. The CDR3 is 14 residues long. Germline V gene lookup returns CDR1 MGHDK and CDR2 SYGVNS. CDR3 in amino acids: CASSESPRLAEAFF. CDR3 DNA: TGTGCCAGCAGTGAATCGCCTCGGCTAGCTGAAGCTTTCTTT.

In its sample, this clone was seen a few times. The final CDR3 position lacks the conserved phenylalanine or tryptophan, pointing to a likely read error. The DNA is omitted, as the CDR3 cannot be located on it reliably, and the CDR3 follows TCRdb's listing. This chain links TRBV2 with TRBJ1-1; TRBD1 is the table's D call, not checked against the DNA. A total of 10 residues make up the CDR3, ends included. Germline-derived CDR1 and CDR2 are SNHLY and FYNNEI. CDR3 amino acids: CASSSMTEIL.

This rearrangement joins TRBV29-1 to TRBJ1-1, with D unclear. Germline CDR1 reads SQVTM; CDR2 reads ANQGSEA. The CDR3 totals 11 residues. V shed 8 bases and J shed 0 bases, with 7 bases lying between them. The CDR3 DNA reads TGCAGCTGTATTATGAACACTGAAGCTTTCTTT. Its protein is CSCIMNTEAFF.

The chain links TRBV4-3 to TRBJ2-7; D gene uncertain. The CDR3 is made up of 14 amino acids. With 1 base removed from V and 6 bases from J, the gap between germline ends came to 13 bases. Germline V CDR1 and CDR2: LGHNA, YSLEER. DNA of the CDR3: TGCGCCAGCAGCCAAGTTGCGGAGTCTGGCGAGCAGTACTTC. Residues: CASSQVAESGEQYF.

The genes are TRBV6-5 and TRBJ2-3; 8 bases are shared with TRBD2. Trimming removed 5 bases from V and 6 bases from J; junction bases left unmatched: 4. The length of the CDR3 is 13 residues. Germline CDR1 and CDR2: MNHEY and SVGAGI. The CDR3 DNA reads TGTGCCAGCAGTAAGATAGCGGGGGATACGCAGTATTTT. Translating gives CASSKIAGDTQYF.

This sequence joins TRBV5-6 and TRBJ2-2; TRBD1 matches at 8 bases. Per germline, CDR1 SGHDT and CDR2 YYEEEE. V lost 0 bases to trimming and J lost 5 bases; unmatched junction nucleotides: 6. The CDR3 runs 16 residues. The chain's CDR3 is CASSLEQGVWTGELFF. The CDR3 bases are TGTGCCAGCAGCTTGGAACAGGGGGTCTGGACCGGGGAGCTGTTTTTT. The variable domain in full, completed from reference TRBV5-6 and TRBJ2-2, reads DAGVTQSPTHLIKTRGQQVTLRCSPKSGHDTVSWYQQALGQGPQFIFQYYEEEERQRGNFPDRFSGHQFPNYSSELNVNALLLGDSALYLCASSLEQGVWTGELFFGEGSRLTVL.

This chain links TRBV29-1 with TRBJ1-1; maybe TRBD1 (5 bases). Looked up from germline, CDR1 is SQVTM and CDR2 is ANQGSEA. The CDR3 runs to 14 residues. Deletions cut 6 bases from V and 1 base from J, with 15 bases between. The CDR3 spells CSVPRGSRNTEAFF. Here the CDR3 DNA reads TGCAGCGTCCCAAGGGGTTCAAGGAACACTGAAGCTTTCTTT.

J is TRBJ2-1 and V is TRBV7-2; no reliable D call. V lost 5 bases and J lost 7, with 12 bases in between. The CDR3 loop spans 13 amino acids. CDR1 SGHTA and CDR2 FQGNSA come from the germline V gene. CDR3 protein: CASSLQAKNEQFF. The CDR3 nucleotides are TGTGCCAGCAGCCTCCAAGCTAAGAATGAGCAGTTCTTC. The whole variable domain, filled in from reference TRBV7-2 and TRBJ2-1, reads GAGVSQSPSNKVTEKGKDVELRCDPISGHTALYWYRQSLGQGLEFLIYFQGNSAPDKSGLPSDRFSAERTGGSVSTLTIQRTQQEDSAVYLCASSLQAKNEQFFGPGTRLTVL.

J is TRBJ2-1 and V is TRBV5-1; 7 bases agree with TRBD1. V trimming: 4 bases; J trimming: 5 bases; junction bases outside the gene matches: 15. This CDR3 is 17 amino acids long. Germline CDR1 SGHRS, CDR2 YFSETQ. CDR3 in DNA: TGCGCCAGCAGCCCGAGACAGGGACGGGGACCGGACAATGAGCAGTTCTTC. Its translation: CASSPRQGRGPDNEQFF.

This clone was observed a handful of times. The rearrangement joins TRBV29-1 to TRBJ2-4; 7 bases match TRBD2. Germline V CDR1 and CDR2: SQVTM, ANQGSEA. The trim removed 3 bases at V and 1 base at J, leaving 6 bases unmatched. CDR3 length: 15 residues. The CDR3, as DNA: TGCAGCGTTGAGGTAGGGAGGGCGGCCAAAAACATTCAGTACTTC. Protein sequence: CSVEVGRAAKNIQYF. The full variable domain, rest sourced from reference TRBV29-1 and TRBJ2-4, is SAVISQKPSRDICQRGTSLTIQCQVDSQVTMMFWYRQQPGQSLTLIATANQGSEATYESGFVIDKFPISRPNLTFSTLTVSNMSPEDSSIYLCSVEVGRAAKNIQYFGAGTRLSVL.

The CDR3 reads CASRSGTAENTIYF. The CDR3 coding sequence is TGTGCCAGCAGGTCCGGGACAGCCGAAAACACCATATATTTT. The chain employs TRBV28 and TRBJ1-3; TRBD1 agrees at 7 bases. Losses at the gene ends were 6 bases for V and 6 bases for J; bases not matched to a gene: 8. Germline CDR1 is MDHEN and CDR2 is SYDVKM. This CDR3 has 14 amino acids.

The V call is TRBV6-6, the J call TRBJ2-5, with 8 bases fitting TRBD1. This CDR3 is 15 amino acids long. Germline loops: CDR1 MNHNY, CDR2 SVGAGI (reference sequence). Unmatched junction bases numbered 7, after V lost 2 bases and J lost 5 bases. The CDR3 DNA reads TGTGCCAGCAGTTACCCGGGACAGGCCCCGGAGACCCAGTACTTC. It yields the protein CASSYPGQAPETQYF.

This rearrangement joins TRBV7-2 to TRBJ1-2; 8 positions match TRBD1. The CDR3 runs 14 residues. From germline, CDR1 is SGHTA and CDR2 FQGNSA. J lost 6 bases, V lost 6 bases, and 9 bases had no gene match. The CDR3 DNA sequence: TGTGCCAGCAGTAAGACTCAGGGGGCAGATGGCTACACCTTC. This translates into CASSKTQGADGYTF.

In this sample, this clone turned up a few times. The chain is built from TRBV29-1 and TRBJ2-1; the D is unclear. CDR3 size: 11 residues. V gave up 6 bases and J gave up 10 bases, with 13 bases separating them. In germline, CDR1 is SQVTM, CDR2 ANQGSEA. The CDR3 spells CSVKIHREQFF. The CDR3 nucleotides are TGCAGCGTCAAAATTCACCGGGAGCAGTTCTTC.

CDR3 coding DNA: TGTGCCAGCAGCGAGGCCTACGAGCAGTACTTC. Translation: CASSEAYEQYF. The V call is TRBV28, the J call TRBJ2-7; D not certain. CDR3 length: 11 residues. CDR1 and CDR2 (germline): MDHEN, SYDVKM. Trimming removed 6 bases at V and 2 bases at J, with 5 bases between.

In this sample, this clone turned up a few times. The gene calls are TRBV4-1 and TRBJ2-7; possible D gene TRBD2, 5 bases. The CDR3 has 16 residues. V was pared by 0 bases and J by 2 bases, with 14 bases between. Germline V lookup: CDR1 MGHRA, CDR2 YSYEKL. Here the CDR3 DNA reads TGCGCCAGCAGCCAAGACCGAGGGTCTGCTCCCTACGAGCAGTACTTC. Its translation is CASSQDRGSAPYEQYF.

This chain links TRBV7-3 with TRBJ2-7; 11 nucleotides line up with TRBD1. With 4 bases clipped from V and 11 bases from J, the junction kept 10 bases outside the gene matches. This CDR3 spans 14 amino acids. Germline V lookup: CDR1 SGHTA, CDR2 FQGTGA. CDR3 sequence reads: CASSSRDRGRAEYF. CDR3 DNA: TGTGCCAGCAGCTCCCGGGACAGGGGGAGGGCGGAGTACTTC.

As DNA, the CDR3 is TGTGCCAGCAGTGGGAGCTCCTACAATGAGCAGTTCTTC. Residues: CASSGSSYNEQFF. The chain combines TRBV11-3 with TRBJ2-1; TRBD2 is a possible D gene (5 bases). The CDR3 contains 13 residues. Trimming took 6 bases from V and 0 from J, leaving 6 bases between them. Germline V CDR1 and CDR2: SGHNT, YENEEA.

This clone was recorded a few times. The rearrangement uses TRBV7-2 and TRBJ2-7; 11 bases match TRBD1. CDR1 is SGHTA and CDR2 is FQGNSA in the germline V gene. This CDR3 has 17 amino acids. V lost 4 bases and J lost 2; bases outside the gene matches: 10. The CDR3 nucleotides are TGTGCCAGCAGCTCTCGCCGGGACAGGGGGTTTCCCTACGAGCAGTACTTC. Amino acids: CASSSRRDRGFPYEQYF.

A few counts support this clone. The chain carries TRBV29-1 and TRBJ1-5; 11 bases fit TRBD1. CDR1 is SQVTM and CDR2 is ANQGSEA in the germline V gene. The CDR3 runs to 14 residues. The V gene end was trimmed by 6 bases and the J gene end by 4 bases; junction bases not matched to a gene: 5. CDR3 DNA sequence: TGCAGCGTCAAGGGGACAGGGGGAAATCAGCCCCAGCATTTT. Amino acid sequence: CSVKGTGGNQPQHF.

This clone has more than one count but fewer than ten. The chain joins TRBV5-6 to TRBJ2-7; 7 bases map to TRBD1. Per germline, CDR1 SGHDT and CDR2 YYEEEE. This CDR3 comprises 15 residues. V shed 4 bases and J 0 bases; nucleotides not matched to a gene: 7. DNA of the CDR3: TGTGCCAGCAGCGAGGGACAGACAAGCTCCTACGAGCAGTACTTC. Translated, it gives CASSEGQTSSYEQYF.

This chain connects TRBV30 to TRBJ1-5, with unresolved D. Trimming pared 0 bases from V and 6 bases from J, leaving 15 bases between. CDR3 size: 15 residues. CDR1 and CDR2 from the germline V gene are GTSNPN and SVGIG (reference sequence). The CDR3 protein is CAWSVAGANRQPQHF. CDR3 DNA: TGTGCCTGGAGTGTAGCGGGCGCGAATCGTCAGCCCCAGCATTTT.

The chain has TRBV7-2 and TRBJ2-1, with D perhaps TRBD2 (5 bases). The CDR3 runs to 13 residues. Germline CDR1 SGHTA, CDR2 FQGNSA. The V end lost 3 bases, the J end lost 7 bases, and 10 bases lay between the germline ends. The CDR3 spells CASSFRTGNEQFF. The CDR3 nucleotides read TGTGCCAGCAGCTTCCGGACGGGGAATGAGCAGTTCTTC.

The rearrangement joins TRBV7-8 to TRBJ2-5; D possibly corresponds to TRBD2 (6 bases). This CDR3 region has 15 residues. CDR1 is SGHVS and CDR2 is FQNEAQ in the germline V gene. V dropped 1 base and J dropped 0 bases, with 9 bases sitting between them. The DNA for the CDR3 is TGTGCCAGCAGCTTAGGGGCTAGCGACCAAGAGACCCAGTACTTC. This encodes CASSLGASDQETQYF.

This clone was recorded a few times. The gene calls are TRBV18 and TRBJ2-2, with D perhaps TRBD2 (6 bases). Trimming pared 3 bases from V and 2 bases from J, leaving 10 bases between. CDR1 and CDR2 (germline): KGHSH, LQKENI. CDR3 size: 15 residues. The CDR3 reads CASSPLEGNTGELFF. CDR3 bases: TGTGCCAGCTCACCTTTGGAGGGAAACACCGGGGAGCTGTTTTTT.

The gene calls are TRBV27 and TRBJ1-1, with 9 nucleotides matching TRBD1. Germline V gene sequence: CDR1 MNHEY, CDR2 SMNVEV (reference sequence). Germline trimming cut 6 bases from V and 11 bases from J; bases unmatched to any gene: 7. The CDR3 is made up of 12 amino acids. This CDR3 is CASRPTGGMAFF. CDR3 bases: TGTGCCAGCAGACCCACAGGGGGCATGGCTTTCTTT.

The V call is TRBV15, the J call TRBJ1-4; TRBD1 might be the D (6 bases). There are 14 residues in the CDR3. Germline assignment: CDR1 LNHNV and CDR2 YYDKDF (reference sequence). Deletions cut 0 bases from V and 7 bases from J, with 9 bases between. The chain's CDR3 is CATSRDTGIEKLFF. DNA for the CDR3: TGTGCCACCAGCAGAGATACAGGGATTGAAAAACTGTTTTTT.

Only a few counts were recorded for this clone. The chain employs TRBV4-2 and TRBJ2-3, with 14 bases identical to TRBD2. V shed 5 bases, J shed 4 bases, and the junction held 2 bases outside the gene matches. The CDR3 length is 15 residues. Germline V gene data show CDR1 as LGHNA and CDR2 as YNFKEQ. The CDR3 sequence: CASSSGLAGADTQYF. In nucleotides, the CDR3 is TGTGCCAGCAGCTCGGGACTAGCGGGGGCAGATACGCAGTATTTT.

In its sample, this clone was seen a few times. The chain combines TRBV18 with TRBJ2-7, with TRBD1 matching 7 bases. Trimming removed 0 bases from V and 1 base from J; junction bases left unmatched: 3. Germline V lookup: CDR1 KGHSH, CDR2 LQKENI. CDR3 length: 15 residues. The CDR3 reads CASSPPGTVSYEQYF. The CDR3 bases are TGTGCCAGCTCACCACCGGGGACAGTTTCCTACGAGCAGTACTTC.

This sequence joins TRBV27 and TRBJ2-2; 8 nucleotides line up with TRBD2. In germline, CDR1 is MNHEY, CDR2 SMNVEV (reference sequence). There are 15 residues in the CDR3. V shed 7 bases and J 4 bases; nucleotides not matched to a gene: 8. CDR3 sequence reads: CASKLGLVATGELFF. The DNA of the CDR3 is TGTGCCAGCAAACTGGGACTAGTGGCCACCGGGGAGCTGTTTTTT.